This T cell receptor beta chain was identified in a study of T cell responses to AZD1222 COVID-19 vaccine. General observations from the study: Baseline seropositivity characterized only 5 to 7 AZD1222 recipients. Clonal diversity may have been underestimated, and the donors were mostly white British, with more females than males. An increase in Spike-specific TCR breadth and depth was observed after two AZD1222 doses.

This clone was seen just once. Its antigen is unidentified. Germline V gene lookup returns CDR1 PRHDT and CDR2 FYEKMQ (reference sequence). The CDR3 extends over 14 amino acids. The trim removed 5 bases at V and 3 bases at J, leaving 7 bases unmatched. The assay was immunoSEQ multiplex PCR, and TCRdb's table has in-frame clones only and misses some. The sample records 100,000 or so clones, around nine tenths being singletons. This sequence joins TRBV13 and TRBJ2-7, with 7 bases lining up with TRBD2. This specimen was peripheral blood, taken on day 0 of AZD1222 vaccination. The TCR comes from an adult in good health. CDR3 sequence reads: CASSPRGGFYEQYF. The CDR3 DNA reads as TGTGCCAGCAGCCCGCGCGGGGGTTTCTACGAGCAGTACTTC.